Below are 27 T cell receptor beta chains sequenced from a single sample in a study of cytomegalovirus exposure and HLA in healthy donors. Researchers ran the PCR with 60 Vbeta and 13 Jbeta primers. Some clones are missing from TCRdb's copy, which holds only in-frame ones; the method was immunoSEQ multiplex PCR. This sample carries approximately 200,000 clones, about 81% of them seen once, and the ten largest clones take around 2%. The source material was PBMCs. Source of these receptors: a woman aged 18-29 years in good health and CMV-seropositive.

About this clone: This same CDR3 is encoded by further DNA sequences in the sample. This chain joins TRBV5-1 and TRBJ2-5; 8 positions match TRBD2. With V trimmed by 2 bases and J by 4 bases, 4 bases remained unmatched. There are 14 residues in the CDR3. Germline-derived CDR1 and CDR2 are SGHRS and YFSETQ. Written as DNA, the CDR3 is TGCGCCAGCAGCTTTAGCGGGGTAGGAGAGACCCAGTACTTC. Translation: CASSFSGVGETQYF.

The chain combines TRBV7-2 with TRBJ2-1, with 8 bases lining up with TRBD2. V was pared by 4 bases and J by 3 bases, with 5 bases of the junction left unmatched. Germline V gene sequence: CDR1 SGHTA, CDR2 FQGNSA. This CDR3 contains 15 residues. Here the CDR3 reads CASSSLAGLYNEQFF. Written as DNA, the CDR3 is TGTGCCAGCAGCTCGCTAGCGGGCCTCTACAATGAGCAGTTCTTC.

Points on this clone: Other DNA sequences within the sample encode an identical CDR3. The rearrangement joins TRBV5-1 to TRBJ2-3, with D tentatively TRBD1 (6 bases). V gave up 0 bases and J gave up 1 base, with 9 bases separating them. This CDR3 contains 15 residues. The V gene's germline CDR1 is SGHRS and CDR2 YFSETQ. In DNA form, the CDR3 reads TGCGCCAGCAGCTTGGTAGGGGGAGGCACAGATACGCAGTATTTT. This translates into CASSLVGGGTDTQYF.

The chain uses TRBV7-2 and TRBJ2-7; a weak D match, TRBD1 (5 bases). Trimming pared 3 bases from V and 2 bases from J, leaving 11 bases between. Germline V lookup: CDR1 SGHTA, CDR2 FQGNSA. This CDR3 region has 14 residues. CDR3 sequence reads: CASSFGQGTYEQYV. The DNA for the CDR3 is TGTGCCAGCAGCTTTGGGCAGGGTACCTACGAGCAGTACGTC.

This chain uses TRBV11-2 with TRBJ2-3; D is possibly TRBD2 (6 bases). The V gene lost 5 bases and the J gene lost 2 bases, with 17 bases spanning the gap. Germline CDR1 SGHAT, CDR2 FQNNGV. The CDR3 loop spans 16 amino acids. DNA for the CDR3: TGTGCCAGCAGCCCCCGGGGGAGGTCCCCCACAGATACGCAGTATTTT. Amino acid sequence: CASSPRGRSPTDTQYF.

This clone was seen just once. This chain uses TRBV15 with TRBJ1-5; TRBD1 might be the D (5 bases). Germline lookup yields CDR1 LNHNV and CDR2 YYDKDF (reference sequence). V gave up 4 bases and J gave up 7 bases, with 11 bases separating them. The CDR3 has 13 residues. CDR3 sequence reads: CATSIGVQQPQHF. CDR3 DNA: TGTGCCACCAGCATAGGGGTTCAGCAGCCCCAGCATTTT.

The rearrangement joins TRBV30 to TRBJ1-2, with no clear D. V lost 4 bases and J lost 5, with 14 bases in between. Germline V gene data show CDR1 as GTSNPN and CDR2 as SVGIG (reference sequence). The CDR3 sequence is 13 residues long. The CDR3 is CAWTVEGLYGYTF. CDR3 sequence (DNA): TGTGCCTGGACCGTGGAGGGCTTGTATGGCTACACCTTC. Full variable domain (missing parts from reference TRBV30 and TRBJ1-2): SQTIHQWPATLVQPVGSPLSLECTVEGTSNPNLYWYRQAAGRGLQLLFYSVGIGQISSEVPQNLSASRPQDRQFILSSKKLLLSDSGFYLCAWTVEGLYGYTFGSGTRLTVV.

V and J are TRBV7-7 and TRBJ2-5; 8 bases line up with TRBD1. Germline CDR1 SSHAT, CDR2 FNYEAQ (reference sequence). The CDR3 is made up of 16 amino acids. Trimming cost V 2 bases and J 4 bases; bases outside gene matches: 9. CDR3 coding DNA: TGTGCCAGCAGCTTACTGGTGGGACAGGACTCAGAGACCCAGTACTTC. Protein: CASSLLVGQDSETQYF.

The chain links TRBV11-2 to TRBJ1-2, with TRBD1 identical over 9 bases. This CDR3 contains 15 residues. V was clipped by 4 bases and J by 6 bases; unmatched bases: 9. CDR1 SGHAT and CDR2 FQNNGV come from the germline V gene. CDR3: CASSSEWGDRDGYTF. In DNA, the CDR3 is TGTGCCAGCAGCTCCGAATGGGGGGACAGGGATGGCTACACCTTC.

This clone was observed a few times. The rearrangement uses TRBV29-1 and TRBJ1-2; the match to TRBD1 covers 10 bases. CDR3 length: 16 amino acids. Germline assignment: CDR1 SQVTM and CDR2 ANQGSEA. V gave up 6 bases and J gave up 4 bases; unmatched junction bases: 14. CDR3 loop: CSVRGRGQGLSYGYTF. The CDR3 DNA follows: TGCAGCGTCCGAGGAAGGGGACAGGGGCTTTCCTATGGCTACACCTTC.

This clone was picked up one time. The gene calls are TRBV5-1 and TRBJ2-2; D gene uncertain. Trimming removed 5 bases at V and 6 bases at J, with 8 bases between. The CDR3 runs 12 residues. Germline-derived CDR1 and CDR2 are SGHRS and YFSETQ. Written as DNA, the CDR3 is TGCGCCAGCAGACTTGGTTCCGGGGAGCTGTTTTTT. Translation gives CASRLGSGELFF.

The genes are TRBV2 and TRBJ1-1; the match to TRBD1 covers 7 bases. The germline CDR1 and CDR2 sequences are SNHLY and FYNNEI. This CDR3 contains 13 residues. Unmatched junction bases numbered 6, after V lost 6 bases and J lost 5 bases. CDR3 amino acids: CASRDRERTEAFF. CDR3 nucleotide sequence: TGTGCCAGCAGAGACAGGGAACGGACTGAAGCTTTCTTT.

The rearrangement uses TRBV5-4 and TRBJ2-2; 10 nucleotides line up with TRBD2. Germline CDR1 SGHNT, CDR2 YYREEE (reference sequence). The CDR3 loop spans 15 amino acids. V trimming: 4 bases; J trimming: 7 bases; junction bases outside the gene matches: 7. CDR3 loop: CASSQQRGGYGELFF. The CDR3 bases are TGTGCCAGCAGCCAACAGCGGGGGGGTTACGGGGAGCTGTTTTTT.

The rearrangement joins TRBV14 to TRBJ1-4; the D gene is possibly TRBD1 (5 bases). V gave up 1 base and J gave up 4 bases, with 10 bases separating them. This CDR3 comprises 15 residues. CDR1 and CDR2 (germline): SGHDN, FVKESK. CDR3 bases: TGTGCCAGCAGCCAAGTAAGGGGCCTTAATGAAAAACTGTTTTTT. Residues: CASSQVRGLNEKLFF.

V gene TRBV5-1 combines with J gene TRBJ1-3; D gene unclear. V was cut by 1 base and J by 2 bases, with 7 bases left in between. The CDR3 has 14 amino acids. CDR1 is SGHRS and CDR2 is YFSETQ in the germline V gene. DNA of the CDR3: TGCGCCAGCAGCTTGACAGAACCTGGAAACACCATATATTTT. This encodes CASSLTEPGNTIYF.

DNA for the CDR3: TGTGCCAGCAGCCAAGATTGGCACGACGAGCAGTACTTC. Its translation is CASSQDWHDEQYF. The rearrangement joins TRBV4-2 to TRBJ2-7, with unresolved D. CDR3 length: 13 amino acids. The germline V gene encodes CDR1 LGHNA and CDR2 YNFKEQ. V was cut by 0 bases and J by 5 bases, with 8 bases left in between.

The CDR3 loop reads CASSKQGGNEKLFF. In DNA form, the CDR3 reads TGTGCCAGCAGTAAACAGGGGGGCAATGAAAAACTGTTTTTT. The chain uses TRBV6-5 and TRBJ1-4; 8 bases are a match to TRBD1. The CDR3 extends over 14 amino acids. Losses at the gene ends were 5 bases for V and 5 bases for J; bases not matched to a gene: 4. The germline gives CDR1 MNHEY, CDR2 SVGAGI.

The chain links TRBV7-2 to TRBJ1-1, with no clear D. In germline, CDR1 is SGHTA, CDR2 FQGNSA. V was shortened by 5 bases and J by 10 bases, with 8 bases between the two germline ends. The CDR3 has 10 residues. DNA of the CDR3: TGTGCCAGCAGCCACGGAGGAGCTTTCTTT. Amino acid sequence: CASSHGGAFF.

This chain uses TRBV5-6 with TRBJ2-3; D ambiguous. Germline-derived CDR1 and CDR2 are SGHDT and YYEEEE. The CDR3 loop spans 14 amino acids. With 6 bases removed from V and 3 bases from J, the gap between germline ends came to 14 bases. CDR3 region: CASNFLSRTDTQYF. CDR3 nucleotide sequence: TGTGCCAGCAACTTTCTTTCGAGGACAGATACGCAGTATTTT.

The rearrangement links TRBV4-2 to TRBJ2-1, with 12 bases that match TRBD2. The V gene end was trimmed by 4 bases and the J gene end by 6 bases; junction bases not matched to a gene: 10. Germline-derived CDR1 and CDR2 are LGHNA and YNFKEQ. The CDR3 length is 17 residues. As DNA, the CDR3 is TGTGCCAGCAGCCCATTCTCTAGCGGGGGGGCTATCAATGAGCAGTTCTTC. It specifies CASSPFSSGGAINEQFF.

This clone was seen a few times. The chain carries TRBV7-6 and TRBJ1-1; D may be TRBD1 (6 bases). The CDR3 totals 14 residues. CDR1 is SGHVS, CDR2 FNYEAQ, per germline. The V gene lost 5 bases and the J gene lost 6 bases, with 16 bases spanning the gap. CDR3: CASSLEGVSAEAFF. The CDR3 DNA sequence: TGTGCCAGCAGCCTCGAGGGGGTCAGCGCTGAAGCTTTCTTT.

The V gene is TRBV7-2, the J gene TRBJ1-6, with 7 bases that match TRBD1. CDR3 size: 14 residues. Germline CDR1 and CDR2: SGHTA and FQGNSA. With 5 bases clipped from V and 7 bases from J, the junction kept 5 bases outside the gene matches. The CDR3 DNA is TGTGCCAGCAGCACTGGGACAGTGAATTCACCCCTCCACTTT. Translated: CASSTGTVNSPLHF.

The J gene is TRBJ1-5, the V gene TRBV19; D not certain. V was cut by 5 bases and J by 0 bases, with 8 bases left in between. Per germline, CDR1 LNHDA and CDR2 SQIVND (reference sequence). The CDR3 extends over 14 amino acids. The CDR3 region has the DNA TGTGCCAGTAGTCCTCCGTATAGCAATCAGCCCCAGCATTTT. Its protein is CASSPPYSNQPQHF.

This clone has just a few counts. The J gene is TRBJ2-1, the V gene TRBV11-3, with D possibly matching TRBD1 (6 bases). This CDR3 comprises 13 residues. Germline assignment: CDR1 SGHNT and CDR2 YENEEA. V lost 4 bases and J 7 bases, leaving 11 bases between the germline ends. This CDR3 is CASSSPDRNEQFF. The CDR3 nucleotides read TGTGCCAGCAGCTCCCCCGACAGGAATGAGCAGTTCTTC.

This rearrangement joins TRBV7-2 to TRBJ2-1; a possible D gene is TRBD2 (5 bases). CDR1 SGHTA and CDR2 FQGNSA come from the germline V gene. CDR3 length: 14 residues. Trimming removed 5 bases from V and 9 bases from J, with 17 bases in between. The CDR3 sequence is CASSRGESRGEQFF. CDR3 sequence (DNA): TGTGCCAGCAGCCGTGGGGAGAGTAGAGGTGAGCAGTTCTTC.

The chain is built from TRBV19 and TRBJ1-4; D uncertain. The CDR3 has 16 amino acids. Trimming took 7 bases from V and 0 from J, leaving 15 bases between them. Germline CDR1 is LNHDA and CDR2 is SQIVND (reference sequence). The CDR3 region has the DNA TGTGCCAGTACCGTGGGCCGGACTGCAACTAATGAAAAACTGTTTTTT. Amino acid sequence: CASTVGRTATNEKLFF.

The chain recombines TRBV7-9 with TRBJ1-4, with D maybe TRBD1 (5 bases). Trimming cost V 5 bases and J 9 bases, with 16 bases left between them. Germline V gene data show CDR1 as SEHNR and CDR2 as FQNEAQ (reference sequence). The CDR3 contains 14 residues. The CDR3 bases are TGTGCCAGCAGCCTCCAAGGACACCTACAAAAACTGTTTTTT. It encodes CASSLQGHLQKLFF.